Shown below are 23 T cell receptor beta chains from a single sample sequenced in a study of blood T cell repertoires in COVID-19. Assay used: immunoSEQ multiplex PCR; TCRdb lists only in-frame clones, some missing. This sample carries tens of thousands of clones, approximately 90% of them seen once, and the ten largest clones take roughly 2.3%. Input material: peripheral blood. These receptors all come from a human donor with active COVID-19. The donor label of this sample is uncertain.

This clone showed up just a few times. The chain carries TRBV11-2 and TRBJ2-7; 9 bases fit TRBD1. Losses at the gene ends were 4 bases for V and 4 bases for J; bases not matched to a gene: 8. Germline V gene lookup returns CDR1 SGHAT and CDR2 FQNNGV. There are 15 residues in the CDR3. The CDR3 protein is CASSSQQGAAYEQYF. The CDR3 region has the DNA TGTGCCAGCAGCTCTCAACAGGGGGCGGCTTACGAGCAGTACTTC. Looking up the rest from reference TRBV11-2 and TRBJ2-7 gives the full variable domain: EAGVAQSPRYKIIEKRQSVAFWCNPISGHATLYWYQQILGQGPKLLIQFQNNGVVDDSQLPKDRFSAERLKGVDSTLKIQPAKLEDSAVYLCASSSQQGAAYEQYFGPGTRLTVT.

In this sample, this clone turned up a few times. The chain recombines TRBV5-1 with TRBJ1-6, with 10 bases identical to TRBD1. J gave up 1 base and V 5 bases, and 6 bases lay outside the gene matches. Germline CDR1 SGHRS, CDR2 YFSETQ. This CDR3 is built from 17 residues. The CDR3 nucleotides read TGCGCCAGCAGTAGAGACAGGGGGCCGTCCTATAATTCACCCCTCCACTTT. Its protein is CASSRDRGPSYNSPLHF.

The chain employs TRBV6-6 and TRBJ1-5, with D possibly being TRBD1 (5 bases). V shed 0 bases and J shed 5 bases, with 8 bases lying between them. This CDR3 is 14 amino acids long. Germline loops: CDR1 MNHNY, CDR2 SVGAGI (reference sequence). CDR3 loop: CASSYSAGYQPQHF. CDR3 in DNA: TGTGCCAGCAGTTACTCTGCAGGGTATCAGCCCCAGCATTTT.

The V call is TRBV5-1, the J call TRBJ1-2, with 7 nucleotides matching TRBD1. CDR1 is SGHRS and CDR2 is YFSETQ in the germline V gene. Losses at the gene ends were 4 bases for V and 6 bases for J; bases not matched to a gene: 9. The CDR3 is made up of 14 amino acids. CDR3 in amino acids: CASSLDTGVDGYTF. CDR3 nucleotides: TGCGCCAGCAGCCTCGACACAGGGGTGGATGGCTACACCTTC.

This chain connects TRBV24-1 to TRBJ1-5, with 7 bases lining up with TRBD1. The CDR3 has 18 residues. V gave up 7 bases and J gave up 1 base; unmatched junction bases: 15. Germline CDR1 is KGHDR and CDR2 is SFDVKD. Here the CDR3 DNA reads TGTGCCACCAGCGGGGTAAAATCCGGGACAGTGAGCAATCAGCCCCAGCATTTT. Protein: CATSGVKSGTVSNQPQHF.

This clone was observed a few times. This chain links TRBV29-1 with TRBJ1-5, with 7 nucleotides matching TRBD1. The CDR3 spans 13 residues. Looked up from germline, CDR1 is SQVTM and CDR2 is ANQGSEA. V dropped 4 bases and J dropped 7; count of bases not matched to a gene: 7. CDR3 DNA: TGCAGCGTTGCCCACAGGGGTGGGCAGCCCCAGCATTTT. Translated, it gives CSVAHRGGQPQHF.

The gene calls are TRBV18 and TRBJ1-1, with a possible D match to TRBD1 (6 bases). The CDR3 extends over 14 amino acids. Germline V CDR1 and CDR2: KGHSH, LQKENI. The ends were cut back, 2 bases at V and 5 bases at J, with 12 bases in the middle. The CDR3 DNA follows: TGTGCCAGCTCACCAACAGGGCGCGGGACTGAAGCTTTCTTT. Protein product: CASSPTGRGTEAFF.

The gene calls are TRBV6-2 or TRBV6-3 and TRBJ2-5; 9 bases are a match to TRBD1. Germline lookup yields CDR1 MNHEY and CDR2 SVGEGT. The CDR3 extends over 14 amino acids. The junction had 6 bases not matched to a gene; V was cut back by 5 bases and J by 5 bases. The CDR3 region is CASSQQGARETQYF. CDR3 nucleotides: TGTGCCAGCAGTCAACAGGGGGCACGGGAGACCCAGTACTTC.

The chain employs TRBV27 and TRBJ2-5; tentative D call: TRBD2 (6 bases). CDR1 and CDR2 (germline): MNHEY, SMNVEV (reference sequence). The CDR3 loop spans 15 amino acids. Between the trimmed V and J ends, which lost 4 bases and 4 bases, there was a span of 16 bases. The CDR3 coding sequence is TGTGCCAGCAGTTCAAAGGGGCTAGCGCCAGAGACCCAGTACTTC. Translation gives CASSSKGLAPETQYF.

The V and J genes are TRBV5-1 and TRBJ2-2; D perhaps matches TRBD1 (6 bases). Germline CDR1 reads SGHRS; CDR2 reads YFSETQ. Trimming removed 2 bases at V and 7 bases at J, with 15 bases between. The CDR3 covers 15 residues. CDR3 coding DNA: TGCGCCAGCAGCTTCCCCTCAGGGGATAACGGGGAGCTGTTTTTT. It encodes CASSFPSGDNGELFF.

This chain joins TRBV28 and TRBJ2-5; D call uncertain. Germline CDR1 and CDR2: MDHEN and SYDVKM. Trimming pared 3 bases from V and 6 bases from J, leaving 14 bases between. The CDR3 consists of 14 residues. CDR3 loop: CASSFKSNSQTQYF. The CDR3 bases are TGTGCCAGCAGTTTTAAGTCGAACAGTCAGACCCAGTACTTC.

In the case of this clone: Other DNA variants within this sample encode the same CDR3. The chain combines TRBV5-1 with TRBJ1-6; D gene unclear. CDR3 length: 14 amino acids. Trimming removed 4 bases at V and 7 bases at J, with 12 bases between. Looked up from germline, CDR1 is SGHRS and CDR2 is YFSETQ. CDR3 nucleotides: TGCGCCAGCAGCCCCGGGGAAGGGAATTCACCCCTCCACTTT. Translating gives CASSPGEGNSPLHF.

The V call is TRBV6-2 or TRBV6-3, the J call TRBJ1-1, with D unresolved. Germline CDR1 is MNHEY and CDR2 is SVGEGT. V was shortened by 1 base and J by 0 bases, with 3 bases between the two germline ends. The CDR3 is 13 amino acids. CDR3 in amino acids: CASSYLLNTEAFF. The CDR3 DNA sequence: TGTGCCAGCAGTTACTTATTGAACACTGAAGCTTTCTTT.

J is TRBJ1-1 and V is TRBV5-1; D is unresolved. This CDR3 is 13 amino acids long. In germline, CDR1 is SGHRS, CDR2 YFSETQ. Deletions cut 0 bases from V and 7 bases from J, with 10 bases between. The CDR3 loop reads CASSLAVEGEAFF. CDR3 nucleotides: TGCGCCAGCAGCTTGGCCGTCGAGGGTGAAGCTTTCTTT.

V is TRBV7-2 and J is TRBJ1-1; D call uncertain. Trimming pared 1 base from V and 8 bases from J, leaving 8 bases between. CDR3 size: 12 residues. Per the germline V gene, CDR1 is SGHTA and CDR2 is FQGNSA. The CDR3 region is CASSLGSEEAFF. The CDR3 coding sequence is TGTGCCAGCAGCTTAGGGTCAGAAGAAGCTTTCTTT.

The V gene is TRBV7-9, the J gene TRBJ1-1, with 7 bases lining up with TRBD1. The CDR3 runs 15 residues. Trimming took 4 bases from V and 0 from J; bases not matched to a gene: 5. CDR1 is SEHNR, CDR2 FQNEAQ, per germline (reference sequence). The CDR3 nucleotides are TGTGCCAGCAGCTCGGGACAGCCGCTGAACACTGAAGCTTTCTTT. Translated: CASSSGQPLNTEAFF.

This chain joins TRBV3-1 (or the pseudogene TRBV3-2) and TRBJ1-2; no firm D call. The germline V gene encodes CDR1 LGHDT and CDR2 YNNKEL (reference sequence). The CDR3 is 14 amino acids. Between the trimmed V and J ends, which lost 0 bases and 4 bases, there was a span of 9 bases. The CDR3 nucleotides read TGTGCCAGCAGCCAAGAATTGAACTCCTATGGCTACACCTTC. Protein sequence: CASSQELNSYGYTF.

The DNA for the CDR3 is TGCGCCAGCAGCCAAGACAGTTCTAATGAAAAACTGTTTTTT. This encodes CASSQDSSNEKLFF. The chain carries TRBV4-3 and TRBJ1-4; D remains ambiguous. The CDR3 contains 14 residues. V was trimmed by 0 bases and J by 3 bases, leaving 5 bases between them. Germline V lookup: CDR1 LGHNA, CDR2 YSLEER.

The V and J genes are TRBV6-2 or TRBV6-3 and TRBJ2-7; D is unresolved. Germline V gene data show CDR1 as MNHEY and CDR2 as SVGEGT. The CDR3 loop spans 15 amino acids. Trimming removed 0 bases from V and 2 bases from J, with 11 bases in between. CDR3 amino acids: CASSYSPIDTYEQYF. In DNA, the CDR3 is TGTGCCAGCAGTTACTCCCCAATTGACACCTACGAGCAGTACTTC.

The V call is TRBV5-1, the J call TRBJ1-4; possible D gene TRBD1, 5 bases. The CDR3 has 16 residues. The ends were cut back, 4 bases at V and 6 bases at J, with 19 bases in the middle. Germline values: CDR1 SGHRS, CDR2 YFSETQ. The CDR3 nucleotides are TGCGCCAGCAGCCTGCAGGGTAGTGAGTGGGATGAAAAACTGTTTTTT. As protein: CASSLQGSEWDEKLFF.

V gene TRBV5-5 combines with J gene TRBJ2-3; D is uncertain. Germline V gene lookup returns CDR1 SGHKS and CDR2 YYEKEE (reference sequence). CDR3 size: 14 residues. V dropped 0 bases and J dropped 2 bases, with 7 bases sitting between them. The CDR3 bases are TGTGCCAGCAGCTTGGGGCTAGTCACAGATACGCAGTATTTT. This encodes CASSLGLVTDTQYF. Full variable domain (missing parts from reference TRBV5-5 and TRBJ2-3): DAGVTQSPTHLIKTRGQQVTLRCSPISGHKSVSWYQQVLGQGPQFIFQYYEKEERGRGNFPDRFSARQFPNYSSELNVNALLLGDSALYLCASSLGLVTDTQYFGPGTRLTVL.

The CDR3 is CASSLLGRTGSEGYTF. In nucleotides, the CDR3 is TGTGCCAGCAGCCTCCTGGGCCGGACAGGGTCGGAAGGCTACACCTTC. V usage is TRBV3-1 (or the pseudogene TRBV3-2) and J usage is TRBJ1-2, with 8 bases fitting TRBD1. Germline assignment: CDR1 LGHDT and CDR2 YNNKEL (reference sequence). CDR3 length: 16 residues. The V and J ends lost 4 bases and 8 bases, in that order; junction bases with no gene match: 15.

This rearrangement joins TRBV6-5 to TRBJ1-5; D might be TRBD1 (6 bases). Per germline, CDR1 MNHEY and CDR2 SVGAGI. The germline V and J ends were trimmed by 10 bases and 5 bases, with 21 bases remaining between them. This CDR3 has 15 residues. The CDR3 DNA is TGTGCCACCAACTTGCGGAGGGGGGGAGATCAGCCCCAGCATTTT. Its translation: CATNLRRGGDQPQHF.